This T cell receptor beta chain was documented in a study of cytomegalovirus exposure and HLA in healthy donors (TCRdb year 2017). For the study in its entirety: An earlier analysis of around 600 of the donors reported 250 to 300 Gb of sequence data and around 120 million unique TCR beta sequences from roughly 180 million T cells. A later analysis re-examined previously published TCR beta repertoires from just over 650 donors and added high-resolution HLA genotyping to investigate patterns of TCR occurrence. A later genetic analysis took genome-wide SNP genotypes for about three fifths of the roughly 670 donors and used that subset as a discovery cohort. Among 300 to 450 genotyped donors of the cohort, an average of roughly 240,000 unique TCR beta nucleotide sequences were sequenced per donor, around 18% of them non-productive. Rather than using new phenotypic data, the later analysis identified candidate immune exposures from TCR beta sequences and from how often those sequences occurred across donors. Typing coverage differed by locus: A, B, C, DRB1 and DQB1 were typed in roughly 629-640 donors, DQA1 in 522, DPA1 in around 610, and DPB1 in about 450. All discovery cohort repertoires had been generated using a single sequencing platform. The genetic ancestry cluster associated with self-reported Caucasian donors included about four fifths of the 398 genotyped donors. A separate validation cohort of 100 to 150 different subjects was used in addition to the approximately 670-subject first cohort. HLA typing covered class I and class II loci at four-digit resolution. The study used immunosequencing to profile the T cell repertoires of several hundred subjects and linked those repertoires to cytomegalovirus serostatus. An earlier analysis of 587 of the donors applied high-throughput TCR beta sequencing to assess whether each TCR beta V gene segment acted as functional or pseudogenic. The aim of the study was to test whether cataloging public T cell receptors could identify signatures of past pathogen exposure. The study combined high-throughput TCR immunosequencing, statistical association of individual TCRs with disease status, and machine learning to predict cytomegalovirus infection status. Around 320 gigabases of sequencing data and tens of millions of unique TCR sequences were included in an early release covering 550 to 800 HLA-typed donors. Because of strong linkage in the cohort, a few DR-DQ haplotypes were treated as single units for association and clustering. Donor age, sex, ethnicity and CMV serostatus were compiled alongside the repertoire data.

Overall study results and their limits: Correlated functional status among segregating V segments might reflect linkage disequilibrium, but an unknown experimental factor could not be ruled out. Cytomegalovirus status was reported to be diagnosed by the classifier with high specificity and sensitivity in both the original and validation cohorts. In the study, some 160 TCR beta chains were listed as associated with cytomegalovirus. An earlier analysis of some 560 of the donors showed that most TCR beta V segments appeared in productive rearrangements either about 87% or about 30% of the time, which broadly matched IMGT annotations. Several of the top co-occurrence clusters appeared to be linked to parvovirus B19, influenza, CMV and Epstein-Barr virus, according to a later analysis. According to a later genetic analysis, donors in an Asian-associated ancestry cluster had fewer N-insertions in productive TCRs than the approximately 630-donor mean. The only immune exposure information available for the cohort was CMV serostatus. A group of highly shared sequence variants was considered likely to be a technical artifact of the sequencing pipeline. Some IMGT-functional V segments, including TRBV6-2 and TRBV6-3, could not be distinguished by the 87-base-pair reads and were therefore excluded. In a later analysis, most CMV-associated TCR beta chains were found to appear HLA-restricted, with HLA associations seemingly driven largely by CMV exposure. According to a later analysis, TCR association rates differed among HLA loci, with DRB1 alleles showing the most associated TCRs and HLA-C alleles showing the fewest. V-gene and J-gene trimming of TCR beta chains was associated with a missense DCLRE1C variant in a later genetic analysis, and the association was replicated in an independent cohort. Over 15 rarely observed V segments, including chromosome 9 orphons, were excluded from the earlier analysis of 550 to 700 of the donors because counts were too low. Because HLA typing was missing for some donors at each locus, association tests included only the typed subset. This cohort had only TCR beta chains sequenced, and the lack of alpha or paired-chain data limited which features could be detected. Presence/absence analyses assumed roughly uniform sequencing depth across donors, an assumption that may not hold. While some public TCRs were present in many individuals, most TCR sequences turned up only very rarely across donors. A few of the identified cytomegalovirus-associated TCR beta chains were confirmed in vitro to be specific for cytomegalovirus antigens. Assigning TCR associations to individual alleles was difficult when HLA alleles, especially DR and DQ, strongly co-occurred. The authors suggested that the approach could potentially be extended to other disease states and immunological phenotypes. Specific HLA alleles were associated with 15,000 to 20,000 TCR beta sequences at a false discovery rate of 0.05 in a later analysis. A further reported finding was that TCR beta sequences accurately predicted the HLA-A and HLA-B alleles for most subjects in the first cohort. Compared with equally common non-associated chains, HLA-associated TCR beta chains in a later analysis were more clonally expanded and had lower generation probabilities.

The cohort comprised hundreds of healthy bone marrow donors. All cohort members were sampled while nominally healthy, although unrecorded immune exposures were likely present. The donor was CMV seronegative and was included in the group of hundreds of seronegative cohort members. Every donor gave a peripheral blood sample, and the peripheral blood mononuclear cells from that sample were used for TCR beta sequencing. The Qiagen DNeasy Blood Extraction Kit was used to extract genomic DNA from the blood cell samples. Inclusive of the bounding cysteine and phenylalanine, the CDR3 is 16 residues long. Only the CDR3 region is kept as DNA, spanning 48 bases read in frame from base 1. The junction shows trimming of 4 bases on V and 0 bases on J, plus 13 bases between the germline ends. The germline V gene encodes CDR1 MNHEY and CDR2 SMNVEV (reference sequence). On this clone: Which antigen it targets is not known.

Library generation was performed with the immunoSEQ multiplex PCR assay. For the multiplex PCR, a mixture combining 60 forward primers for TCR Vbeta segments and 13 reverse primers for TCR Jbeta segments was used. The CDR3 region of rearranged TCR beta genes was amplified from genomic DNA by a multiplex PCR assay. The Illumina HiSeq System was used to sequence the amplified TCR beta libraries as 87-base-pair reads. Turning to the authors' computational methods: Across the 600 to 700 repertoires, a later analysis counted around 80 million unique TCR beta chains, about 10 million of which were shared by at least two donors. Raw reads were error-corrected and collapsed into unique sequences by a nearest-neighbor algorithm in which closely related sequences were merged to remove PCR and sequencing errors. To assign V, D and J gene segments, CDR3 sequences were aligned to IMGT reference sequences. Each retained sequence needed at least a six-nucleotide match to both a V gene segment and a J gene segment. Rearrangements were classified as productive when the CDR3 lacked stop codons and remained in frame with V and J, and all other rearrangements were classified as non-productive. Following IMGT convention, CDR3 was defined as the stretch from the second conserved V-encoded cysteine up to the conserved J-encoded phenylalanine. In an earlier analysis of around 570 of the donors, sequences lacking an unambiguous match to a single V gene segment were excluded. In an earlier analysis of 587 of the donors, a V segment was called functional when productive rearrangements were above 56.7%, and segregating when the standard deviation between donors exceeded 5%. A statistical classification framework was developed to diagnose cytomegalovirus status using the catalog of TCR beta chain sequences. V and J gene assignment, in a later analysis, came from comparing TCR nucleotide sequences with IMGT/GENE-DB human TR gene sequences. In a later analysis, CDR3 sequences and most-parsimonious VDJ recombination scenarios were assigned using the TCRdist pipeline. In a later analysis, every TCR beta chain was defined by the combination of its CDR3 amino acid sequence and its V-gene family, and reads without a unique V-gene family were dropped. In a later analysis, 550 to 650 highly shared, low-generation-probability nucleotide sequences were removed to address suspected cross-contamination and a sequencing artifact. In a later analysis, a clonal expansion index for each public chain was calculated from normalized within-repertoire ranks of inferred template counts. In a later analysis, generation probabilities were computed with a VDJ recombination model fitted to out-of-frame rearrangements, and the resulting probabilities were checked against IGoR. In a later analysis, hypergeometric tests were used to score TCR-TCR, TCR-HLA and TCR-CMV co-occurrence, with a repertoire-size bias correction applied to TCR pairs. In a later analysis, false discovery rates were estimated by permuting HLA or CMV assignments 20 times. In a later analysis, co-occurring TCRs were grouped with DBSCAN, and TCRdist sequence similarity was added when clustering was performed within HLA-allele-positive subsets. For co-occurrence clustering, repertoires with fewer than 30,000 or more than 120,000 public chains were excluded, along with 4 to 6 repertoires with anomalous nucleotide sharing. TCRdb's version of the immuneACCESS table is confined to in-frame rearrangements and falls short of the full clone set. An unresolved V gene accounts for under half of the shortfall where checked; the remainder is of unknown origin. V and J calls and clone size are those listed in that table; D and trimming were worked out from the DNA. The sample table holds 160,000 or so clones. The top ten clonotypes cover roughly 2% of the sample.

This TCR was recovered from a man aged 25 to 40 in good health and CMV-seronegative. Sequencing used PBMCs. The chain employs TRBV27 and TRBJ2-1; confidence is insufficient to name the D gene. The CDR3 region has the sequence CASSSPSGSSYNEQFF. The sequenced DNA: TGTGCCAGCAGTTCCCCTTCGGGTAGCTCCTACAATGAGCAGTTCTTC.